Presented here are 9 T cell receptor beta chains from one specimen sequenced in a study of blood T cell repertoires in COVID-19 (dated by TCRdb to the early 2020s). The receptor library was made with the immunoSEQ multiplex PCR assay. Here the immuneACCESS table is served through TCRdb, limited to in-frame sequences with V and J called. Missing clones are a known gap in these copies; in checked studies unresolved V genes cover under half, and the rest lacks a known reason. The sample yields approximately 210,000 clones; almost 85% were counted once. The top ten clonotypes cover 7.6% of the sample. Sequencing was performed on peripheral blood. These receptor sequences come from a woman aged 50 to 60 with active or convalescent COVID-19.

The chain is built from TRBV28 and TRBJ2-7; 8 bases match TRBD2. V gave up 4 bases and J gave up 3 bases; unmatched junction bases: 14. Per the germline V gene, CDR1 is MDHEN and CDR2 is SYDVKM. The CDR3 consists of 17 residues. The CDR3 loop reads CASSSWTGGLVSYEQYF. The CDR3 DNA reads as TGTGCCAGCAGTTCTTGGACGGGGGGACTAGTAAGCTACGAGCAGTACTTC. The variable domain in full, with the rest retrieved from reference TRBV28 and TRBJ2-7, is DVKVTQSSRYLVKRTGEKVFLECVQDMDHENMFWYRQDPGLGLRLIYFSYDVKMKEKGDIPEGYSVSREKKERFSLILESASTNQTSMYLCASSSWTGGLVSYEQYFGPGTRLTVT.

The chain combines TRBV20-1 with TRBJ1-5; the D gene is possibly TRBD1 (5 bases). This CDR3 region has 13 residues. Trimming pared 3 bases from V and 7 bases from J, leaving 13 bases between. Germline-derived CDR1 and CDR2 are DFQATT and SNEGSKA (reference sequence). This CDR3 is CSASGGEGQPQHF. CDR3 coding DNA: TGCAGTGCTAGTGGGGGGGAGGGGCAGCCCCAGCATTTT.

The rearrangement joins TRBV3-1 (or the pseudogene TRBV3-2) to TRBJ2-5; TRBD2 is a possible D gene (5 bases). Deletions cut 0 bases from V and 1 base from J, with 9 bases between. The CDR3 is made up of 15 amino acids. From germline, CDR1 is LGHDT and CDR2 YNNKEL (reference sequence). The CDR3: CASSQDAGIQETQYF. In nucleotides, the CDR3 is TGTGCCAGCAGCCAAGATGCCGGGATCCAAGAGACCCAGTACTTC.

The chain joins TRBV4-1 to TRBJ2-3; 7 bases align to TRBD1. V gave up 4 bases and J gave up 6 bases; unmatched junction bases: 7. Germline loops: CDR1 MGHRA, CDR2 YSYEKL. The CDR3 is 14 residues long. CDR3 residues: CASSRGGGEDTQYF. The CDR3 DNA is TGCGCCAGCAGCCGAGGGGGCGGTGAGGATACGCAGTATTTT.

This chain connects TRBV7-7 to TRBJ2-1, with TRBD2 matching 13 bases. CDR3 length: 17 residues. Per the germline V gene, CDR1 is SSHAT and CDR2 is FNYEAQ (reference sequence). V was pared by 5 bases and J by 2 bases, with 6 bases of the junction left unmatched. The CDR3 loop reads CASSPRTSGSPYNEQFF. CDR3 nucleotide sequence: TGTGCCAGCAGCCCGCGGACTAGCGGGAGTCCCTACAATGAGCAGTTCTTC. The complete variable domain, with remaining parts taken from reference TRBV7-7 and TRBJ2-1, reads GAGVSQSPRYKVTKRGQDVTLRCDPISSHATLYWYQQALGQGPEFLTYFNYEAQPDKSGLPSDRFSAERPEGSISTLTIQRTEQRDSAMYRCASSPRTSGSPYNEQFFGPGTRLTVL.

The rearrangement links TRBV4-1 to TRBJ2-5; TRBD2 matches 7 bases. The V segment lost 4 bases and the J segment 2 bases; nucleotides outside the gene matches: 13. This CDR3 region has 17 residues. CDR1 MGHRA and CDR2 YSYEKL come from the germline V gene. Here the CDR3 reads CASSPGSSSGTQETQYF. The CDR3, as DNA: TGCGCCAGCAGCCCCGGCTCGTCTAGCGGCACACAAGAGACCCAGTACTTC.

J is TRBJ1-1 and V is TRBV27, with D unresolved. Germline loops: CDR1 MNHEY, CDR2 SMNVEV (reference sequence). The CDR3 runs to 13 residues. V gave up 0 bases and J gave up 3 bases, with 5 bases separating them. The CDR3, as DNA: TGTGCCAGCAGTTTATCCCGTTACACTGAAGCTTTCTTT. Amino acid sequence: CASSLSRYTEAFF.

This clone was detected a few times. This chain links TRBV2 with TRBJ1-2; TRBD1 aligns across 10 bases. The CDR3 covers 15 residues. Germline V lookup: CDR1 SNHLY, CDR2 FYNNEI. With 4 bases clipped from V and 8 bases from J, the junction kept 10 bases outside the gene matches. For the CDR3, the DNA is TGTGCCAGCAGTGGGTATATTGGACAGGGGGACGGCTACACCTTC. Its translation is CASSGYIGQGDGYTF.

CDR3 bases: TGTGCCAGCGCCCGGGACTACAATCAAGAGACCCAGTACTTC. Translating gives CASARDYNQETQYF. The J gene is TRBJ2-5, the V gene TRBV2, with TRBD2 identical over 7 bases. V lost 8 bases and J lost 2; bases outside the gene matches: 8. CDR1 is SNHLY and CDR2 is FYNNEI in the germline V gene. The CDR3 is made up of 14 amino acids.